These 4 T cell receptor beta chains were all obtained from the same sample, sequenced in a study of response to subunit inactivated influenza vaccine. TCRdb re-derived calls from the RT-PCR reads in MiXCR, one entry per CDR3 protein. This sample yields 500,000 or so distinct CDR3 sequences, of which 16% are seen a single time; less than 4% belongs to the top ten. This specimen consisted of CD4+ T cells sorted from PBMCs, obtained 23 months after vaccination. The receptors derive from a man aged 45 to 75 who received an inactivated influenza vaccine.

The V call is TRBV5-6, the J call TRBJ1-1; D remains ambiguous. The germline V and J ends were trimmed by 2 bases and 4 bases, with 15 bases remaining between them. Per the germline V gene, CDR1 is SGHDT and CDR2 is YYEEEE. The CDR3 consists of 15 residues. CDR3 sequence: CASSFWELRGTEAFF. The CDR3 nucleotides are TGTGCCAGCAGCTTTTGGGAGCTCCGCGGCACTGAAGCTTTCTTT.

This clonotype was observed a handful of times. J is TRBJ1-5 and V is TRBV4-1; D uncertain. This CDR3 comprises 12 residues. The germline V gene has CDR1 MGHRA and CDR2 YSYEKL. Between the trimmed V and J ends, which lost 2 bases and 4 bases, there was a span of 3 bases. The CDR3 DNA sequence: TGCGCCAGCAGCCAACCGAATCAGCCCCAGCATTTT. Amino acids: CASSQPNQPQHF.

This clonotype occurred a few times. V is TRBV5-1 and J is TRBJ2-3; TRBD2 aligns across 7 bases. The CDR3 length is 17 residues. V dropped 1 base and J dropped 0; count of bases not matched to a gene: 8. Germline CDR1 SGHRS, CDR2 YFSETQ. CDR3 coding DNA: TGCGCCAGCAGCTTGACTTTGGCGGGAGCGAGCACAGATACGCAGTATTTT. As protein: CASSLTLAGASTDTQYF.

This clonotype was recorded a few times. This sequence joins TRBV12-3 or TRBV12-4 and TRBJ2-7; a possible D gene is TRBD1 (6 bases). The ends were cut back, 5 bases at V and 0 bases at J, with 11 bases in the middle. The CDR3 totals 14 residues. The CDR3 DNA sequence: TGTGCCAGCAGTCCGGACAGCCGCTCCTACGAGCAGTACTTC. Translation gives CASSPDSRSYEQYF.